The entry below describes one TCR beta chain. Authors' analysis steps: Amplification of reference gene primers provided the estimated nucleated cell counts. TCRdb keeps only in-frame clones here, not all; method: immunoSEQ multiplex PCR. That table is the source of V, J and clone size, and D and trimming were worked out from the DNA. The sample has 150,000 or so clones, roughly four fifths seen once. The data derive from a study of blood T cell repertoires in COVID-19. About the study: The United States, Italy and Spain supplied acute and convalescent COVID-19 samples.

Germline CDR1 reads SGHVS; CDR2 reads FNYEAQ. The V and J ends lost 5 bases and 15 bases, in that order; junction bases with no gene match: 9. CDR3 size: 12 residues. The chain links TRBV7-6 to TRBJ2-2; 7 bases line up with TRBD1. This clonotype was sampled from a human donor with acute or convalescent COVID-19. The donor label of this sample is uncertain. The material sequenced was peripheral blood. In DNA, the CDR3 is TGTGCCAGCAGCGCCAGGGACAGAAGGTTGTTTTTT. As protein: CASSARDRRLFF.